This paragraph covers one TCR beta chain sequence. Using immunoSEQ multiplex PCR, the repertoire was profiled, and TCRdb retains in-frame clones only, with some absent. The profile shows about 190,000 clones, approximately 79% of them singletons. CDR1 KGHDR and CDR2 SFDVKD come from the germline V gene. With 3 bases removed from V and 5 bases from J, the gap between germline ends came to 15 bases. This CDR3 is built from 15 residues. These data come from a study of blood T cell repertoires in COVID-19. The gene calls are TRBV24-1 and TRBJ2-5, with D unclear. What was sequenced was peripheral blood. The clonotype originates from a man aged 50-60 years who had recovered from COVID-19. As DNA, the CDR3 is TGTGCCACCAGTGATGCTACCGGGTCCATTGAGACCCAGTACTTC. Its translation: CATSDATGSIETQYF.